The clone carrying this T cell receptor (beta chain) was counted between two and nine times. Its antigen is unidentified. TCRdb re-called the 5' RACE reads through MiXCR, storing one row per CDR3 protein. The data show approximately 580,000 distinct CDR3 sequences, over 20% seen once. The sample originates from a study of T-cell memory formation after mild COVID-19. Study-level findings and limits: Some clones that responded turned up in pre-infection memory, which suggests that cross-reactive memory joined in.

V lost 0 bases and J 1 base, leaving 10 bases between the germline ends. CDR1 SGHDT and CDR2 YYEEEE come from the germline V gene. This CDR3 comprises 16 residues. Sequences were obtained from PBMCs or a T cell subset sorted from them (not recorded which). V usage is TRBV5-6 and J usage is TRBJ2-2; no clear D. The clonotype comes from an adult woman who had mild COVID-19 (a few samples of this study predate the infection). Cell type and time point are not known. The CDR3 reads CASSLDVGLNTGELFF. CDR3 sequence (DNA): TGTGCCAGCAGCTTGGATGTAGGGCTGAACACCGGGGAGCTGTTTTTT.